This T cell receptor (beta chain) is from a study of T cells in tuberculosis. Looking at the study overall: T cells were selected with CD1B tetramers loaded with glucose monomycolate. IGRA-negative adolescents, IGRA-positive adolescents with latent tuberculosis and adults with active tuberculosis formed this South African cohort.

Time point: new active TB diagnosis, blood taken before or within 7 days of starting treatment. This CDR3 has 16 amino acids. Per the germline V gene, CDR1 is MNHEY and CDR2 is SMNVEV (reference sequence). Trimming took 3 bases from V and 2 from J; bases not matched to a gene: 1. TCRdb keeps only in-frame clones here, not all; method: immunoSEQ multiplex PCR. The data show some 49,000 clones, over 90% seen once. Findings of the study overall: Shorter CDR3-alpha in active tuberculosis partly drove smaller distances. Classification accuracy was 85% to 90% (AUROC approximately 0.89) with the GMM-specific repertoire.

As for this clone: Its specificity is not known.

The material was PBMCs, obtained at tuberculosis diagnosis. This receptor was obtained from an adult with tuberculosis. The rearrangement joins TRBV27 to TRBJ2-3; 14 bases map to TRBD2. CDR3 bases: TGTGCCAGCAGTTTGACTAGCGGGAGGGTCACAGATACGCAGTATTTT. Encoded protein: CASSLTSGRVTDTQYF.